What follows are 2 T cell receptor beta chains derived from one specimen sequenced in a study of T cell repertoires in cytomegalovirus infection. MiXCR, applied by TCRdb to the reads, yields one record per CDR3 protein. The table records roughly 640,000 distinct CDR3 sequences, 20% to 25% of them present only once. Sequencing was carried out using CD8+ T cells from PBMCs. Receptors were obtained from a human donor in good health (CMV status not recorded). Some clones in this sample may be carry-over from other donors' samples.

This clonotype was picked up a small number of times. The chain uses TRBV7-8 and TRBJ2-7, with D possibly TRBD2 on 6 matching bases. The germline V gene has CDR1 SGHVS and CDR2 FQNEAQ. This CDR3 has 17 amino acids. V lost 0 bases to trimming and J lost 0 bases, with 15 bases between them. CDR3 nucleotide sequence: TGTGCCAGCAGCTTAGCCGTCCTAGCGCTTAGCTCCTACGAGCAGTACTTC. This translates into CASSLAVLALSSYEQYF. Full variable domain (rest looked up from reference TRBV7-8 and TRBJ2-7): GAGVSQSPRYKVAKRGQDVALRCDPISGHVSLFWYQQALGQGPEFLTYFQNEAQLDKSGLPSDRFFAERPEGSVSTLKIQRTQQEDSAVYLCASSLAVLALSSYEQYFGPGTRLTVT.

This clonotype was seen a handful of times. This sequence joins TRBV6-4 and TRBJ2-2; D remains ambiguous. V lost 3 bases to trimming and J lost 6 bases, with 5 bases between them. Germline V gene data show CDR1 as MRHNA and CDR2 as SNTAGT. The length of the CDR3 is 12 residues. CDR3 protein: CASSEGPGELFF. The CDR3 nucleotides read TGTGCCAGCAGTGAGGGTCCCGGGGAGCTGTTTTTT.